The present T cell receptor (beta chain) was sequenced within a study of cytomegalovirus exposure and HLA in healthy donors. The wider study: A preliminary data release comprised approximately 85 million unique TCRs obtained from HLA-typed donors.

The study ran its PCR with 60 Vbeta and 13 Jbeta primers. Clones were sequenced by immunoSEQ multiplex PCR, and TCRdb holds only the in-frame ones, with some missing. The sample has around 140,000 clones. Healthy bone marrow donors formed the donor group. V was trimmed by 3 bases and J by 8 bases, leaving 14 bases between them. This CDR3 has 15 amino acids. Per germline, CDR1 SGHTA and CDR2 FQGNSA. V gene TRBV7-2 combines with J gene TRBJ1-6; a weak D match, TRBD1 (5 bases). The sequence derives from a woman aged 40 to 55 in good health and CMV-seronegative. Sequenced input: PBMCs. The CDR3 protein is CASSLGRWGDSPLHF. The CDR3 bases are TGTGCCAGCAGCTTGGGACGTTGGGGGGATTCACCCCTCCACTTT.